This T cell receptor beta chain was captured in a study of blood T cells in healthy people across ages. Sample-barcoded 5' priming and a J-beta primer mix drove a second PCR of roughly 6 to 12 cycles. TCRdb reanalysed the 5' RACE reads using MiXCR and keeps one entry per CDR3 protein. The repertoire consists of 750,000 to 950,000 distinct CDR3 sequences, with roughly 24% occurring once and the leading ten covering 2.5% to 3.5%. The germline gives CDR1 KGHSH, CDR2 LQKENI. The CDR3 loop spans 15 amino acids. A further study also used this sample, focusing on T cells of mothers and their children. This second study notes: Reads recorded for TCR beta CDR3 numbered over 9 million per mother and around 3 million per child. Slightly higher but non-significant overlap marked related mother-child pairs versus unrelated pairs.

The receptor was isolated from a boy between 10 and 17 years old in good health. The chain employs TRBV18 and TRBJ2-5; 7 positions match TRBD1. The J call may be mistaken, given a closer DNA end match to TRBJ2-1. Sequencing was carried out using blood. CDR3 residues: CASSPRGLSYNEQFF. The CDR3 nucleotides are TGTGCCAGCTCACCGAGGGGGCTCTCCTACAATGAGCAGTTCTTC.